The 27 T cell receptor beta chains in this list originate from one sample, sequenced in a study of T-cell memory formation after mild COVID-19. TCRdb reanalysed the 5' RACE reads using MiXCR and keeps one entry per CDR3 protein. The table lists about 420,000 distinct CDR3 sequences, around 22% of them singletons, with about 12% in the top ten. The sample comprised PBMCs or a T cell subset sorted from them (not recorded which). These receptors were taken from an adult woman who had mild COVID-19 (a few samples of this study predate the infection). Cell type and time point are not known.

This clonotype showed up just a few times. V and J are TRBV25-1 and TRBJ1-2; D call uncertain. Germline V CDR1 and CDR2: MGHDK, SYGVNS. The ends were cut back, 2 bases at V and 1 base at J, with 2 bases in the middle. The CDR3 has 12 residues. Here the CDR3 reads CASSEVNYGYTF. DNA of the CDR3: TGTGCCAGCAGTGAAGTTAACTATGGCTACACCTTC.

The genes are TRBV7-6 and TRBJ2-2; 8 nucleotides line up with TRBD2. Germline values: CDR1 SGHVS, CDR2 FNYEAQ. The CDR3 length is 13 residues. The V gene end was trimmed by 5 bases and the J gene end by 6 bases; junction bases not matched to a gene: 2. CDR3 DNA: TGTGCCAGCAGCGGGGGACTAGCCGGGGAGCTGTTTTTT. Translated, it gives CASSGGLAGELFF.

The chain joins TRBV7-9 to TRBJ1-6; D is perhaps TRBD1 (5 bases). In germline, CDR1 is SEHNR, CDR2 FQNEAQ (reference sequence). The CDR3 totals 14 residues. V shed 1 base and J shed 6 bases, with 7 bases lying between them. CDR3: CASSLGQINSPLHF. CDR3 DNA sequence: TGTGCCAGCAGCTTAGGACAGATTAATTCACCCCTCCACTTT.

This clonotype was counted a few times. The genes are TRBV2 and TRBJ1-5; D remains ambiguous. Germline CDR1 is SNHLY and CDR2 is FYNNEI. This CDR3 region has 16 residues. Trimming stripped 6 bases from V and 4 bases from J, with 19 bases between. CDR3 coding DNA: TGTGCCAGCAGCCACCGGCAAGTCCCACCTAATCAGCCCCAGCATTTT. Protein: CASSHRQVPPNQPQHF. The entire variable domain, with the rest obtained from reference TRBV2 and TRBJ1-5, is as follows: EPEVTQTPSHQVTQMGQEVILRCVPISNHLYFYWYRQILGQKVEFLVSFYNNEISEKSEIFDDQFSVERPDGSNFTLKIRSTKLEDSAMYFCASSHRQVPPNQPQHFGDGTRLSIL.

The V gene is TRBV4-3, the J gene TRBJ1-2, with D uncertain. V gave up 11 bases and J gave up 0 bases, with 13 bases separating them. This CDR3 spans 13 amino acids. Germline CDR1 and CDR2: LGHNA and YSLEER. CDR3 sequence reads: CAPQSGSNYGYTF. For the CDR3, the DNA is TGCGCCCCCCAAAGCGGATCTAACTATGGCTACACCTTC.

This clonotype was observed a few times. J is TRBJ2-7 and V is TRBV7-9; D may be TRBD2 (6 bases). This CDR3 region has 14 residues. Between the trimmed V and J ends, which lost 1 base and 0 bases, there was a span of 7 bases. Germline V lookup: CDR1 SEHNR, CDR2 FQNEAQ (reference sequence). CDR3 DNA: TGTGCCAGCAGCTTAGTGGACTACTCCTACGAGCAGTACTTC. Amino acids: CASSLVDYSYEQYF. Together with reference TRBV7-9 and TRBJ2-7, the CDR3 gives the full variable domain: DTGVSQNPRHKITKRGQNVTFRCDPISEHNRLYWYRQTLGQGPEFLTYFQNEAQLEKSRLLSDRFSAERPKGSFSTLEIQRTEQGDSAMYLCASSLVDYSYEQYFGPGTRLTVT.

This clonotype was counted a few times. This chain links TRBV7-2 with TRBJ2-7; tentative D call: TRBD2 (6 bases). The CDR3 contains 13 residues. In germline, CDR1 is SGHTA, CDR2 FQGNSA. Trimming shortened V by 10 bases and J by 2 bases, and 15 bases separated the two germline ends. The CDR3 coding sequence is TGTGCCAACCCGGAGGGTATCCCCTACGAGCAGTACTTC. Protein product: CANPEGIPYEQYF.

The rearrangement uses TRBV4-3 and TRBJ2-6, with D perhaps TRBD1 or TRBD2 (5 bases each). Per the germline V gene, CDR1 is LGHNA and CDR2 is YSLEER. The CDR3 is 18 residues long. V was cut by 4 bases and J by 0 bases, with 16 bases left in between. The CDR3 sequence: CASSLTGWGSSGANVLTF. The CDR3 DNA is TGCGCCAGCAGCCTAACTGGGTGGGGGAGCTCTGGGGCCAACGTCCTGACTTTC.

This clonotype was seen only once. V and J are TRBV7-3 and TRBJ2-7; the D gene could be TRBD1 or TRBD2 (5 bases each). Germline loops: CDR1 SGHTA, CDR2 FQGTGA. The ends were cut back, 0 bases at V and 7 bases at J, with 13 bases in the middle. The CDR3 covers 14 residues. The CDR3 sequence: CASSLTGTVREQYF. The CDR3, as DNA: TGTGCCAGCAGCTTAACGGGGACCGTACGTGAGCAGTACTTC.

The rearrangement joins TRBV9 to TRBJ1-2; TRBD1 matches 7 bases. The junction had 16 bases not matched to a gene; V was cut back by 2 bases and J by 3 bases. The CDR3 has 18 residues. Looked up from germline, CDR1 is SGDLS and CDR2 is YYNGEE. The CDR3 region is CASSVMVQGEDSYYGYTF. Here the CDR3 DNA reads TGTGCCAGCAGCGTTATGGTCCAGGGGGAGGACAGCTACTATGGCTACACCTTC.

This clonotype occurred a few times. This chain joins TRBV7-9 and TRBJ2-3; weak D call: TRBD1 (6 bases). The CDR3 covers 14 residues. Between the trimmed V and J ends, which lost 2 bases and 4 bases, there was a span of 10 bases. Germline V gives CDR1 SEHNR, CDR2 FQNEAQ (reference sequence). CDR3 residues: CASSLPGAADTQYF. The CDR3 DNA follows: TGTGCCAGCAGCTTACCAGGGGCGGCAGATACGCAGTATTTT. Based on the CDR3 plus reference TRBV7-9 and TRBJ2-3, the full variable domain is DTGVSQNPRHKITKRGQNVTFRCDPISEHNRLYWYRQTLGQGPEFLTYFQNEAQLEKSRLLSDRFSAERPKGSFSTLEIQRTEQGDSAMYLCASSLPGAADTQYFGPGTRLTVL.

The chain carries TRBV6-5 and TRBJ1-4; TRBD1 aligns across 8 bases. In germline, CDR1 is MNHEY, CDR2 SVGAGI. The V segment lost 0 bases and the J segment 7 bases; nucleotides outside the gene matches: 1. This CDR3 region has 14 residues. CDR3 sequence reads: CASSYSGQGEKLFF. CDR3 DNA: TGTGCCAGCAGTTACTCCGGACAGGGTGAAAAACTGTTTTTT.

This chain connects TRBV20-1 to TRBJ2-5; tentatively, D is TRBD2 (7 bases). CDR3 length equals 19 residues. Germline assignment: CDR1 DFQATT and CDR2 SNEGSKA (reference sequence). Trimming shortened V by 3 bases and J by 3 bases, and 29 bases separated the two germline ends. As DNA, the CDR3 is TGCAGTGCTAGGGCACTGGTTTGGCGGGGGCCTAACTTGAAAGAGACCCAGTACTTC. It specifies CSARALVWRGPNLKETQYF.

J is TRBJ2-5 and V is TRBV5-1; D perhaps matches TRBD2 (5 bases). The V and J ends lost 5 bases and 0 bases respectively, with 8 bases between them. The CDR3 has 13 residues. Germline-derived CDR1 and CDR2 are SGHRS and YFSETQ. The CDR3 loop is CASRSSDQETQYF. The CDR3 DNA follows: TGCGCCAGCAGGAGTAGCGACCAAGAGACCCAGTACTTC.

This sequence joins TRBV19 and TRBJ2-6, with D perhaps TRBD1 (6 bases). The germline V and J ends were trimmed by 8 bases and 0 bases, with 11 bases remaining between them. Germline CDR1 and CDR2: LNHDA and SQIVND (reference sequence). CDR3 length: 15 residues. The DNA of the CDR3 is TGTGCCAGTGTGGGGGCCTACTCTGGGGCCAACGTCCTGACTTTC. It is translated as CASVGAYSGANVLTF.

The genes are TRBV9 and TRBJ1-1; D gene unclear. Germline lookup yields CDR1 SGDLS and CDR2 YYNGEE. Trimming removed 0 bases at V and 1 base at J, with 10 bases between. The CDR3 sequence is 15 residues long. Here the CDR3 reads CASSVGPSANTEAFF. The CDR3 DNA follows: TGTGCCAGCAGCGTAGGGCCCAGCGCGAACACTGAAGCTTTCTTT. Based on the CDR3 plus reference TRBV9 and TRBJ1-1, the full variable domain is DSGVTQTPKHLITATGQRVTLRCSPRSGDLSVYWYQQSLDQGLQFLIQYYNGEERAKGNILERFSAQQFPDLHSELNLSSLELGDSALYFCASSVGPSANTEAFFGQGTRLTVV.

The chain's CDR3 is CASSSLPSVVEDSYEQYF. The CDR3 nucleotides read TGTGCCAGCAGTTCCCTCCCTTCCGTGGTAGAGGACTCCTACGAGCAGTACTTC. This chain uses TRBV12-3 or TRBV12-4 with TRBJ2-7; D ambiguous. V lost 4 bases and J lost 0, with 22 bases in between. The CDR3 is made up of 18 amino acids.

CDR3 DNA sequence: TGTGCCTGGAGTGTCAAGGCCGGGCCCCAGCATTTT. This translates into CAWSVKAGPQHF. The chain has TRBV30 and TRBJ1-5, with D unclear. Deletions cut 0 bases from V and 9 bases from J, with 9 bases between. CDR1 and CDR2 from the germline V gene are GTSNPN and SVGIG (reference sequence). The CDR3 runs 12 residues.

The chain has TRBV12-3 or TRBV12-4 and TRBJ1-2, with D unresolved. Trimming left V 5 bases short and J 6 bases short, with 16 bases between. The CDR3 length is 14 residues. The DNA for the CDR3 is TGTGCCAGCAGTCCGTCCTTAGGTCGGAATGGCTACACCTTC. Translating it yields CASSPSLGRNGYTF.

The chain carries TRBV7-8 and TRBJ2-1; TRBD2 is a possible D gene (6 bases). Between the trimmed V and J ends, which lost 1 base and 0 bases, there was a span of 22 bases. There are 20 residues in the CDR3. The germline V gene has CDR1 SGHVS and CDR2 FQNEAQ. The CDR3 DNA sequence: TGTGCCAGCAGCTTAGAAGCGGGTATGTACACCTTGAGCTCCTACAATGAGCAGTTCTTC. Protein: CASSLEAGMYTLSSYNEQFF.

This clonotype has a handful of counts. V usage is TRBV6-5 and J usage is TRBJ2-5; 7 nucleotides agree with TRBD2. The V segment lost 6 bases and the J segment 5 bases; nucleotides outside the gene matches: 9. The CDR3 extends over 14 amino acids. Per germline, CDR1 MNHEY and CDR2 SVGAGI. The CDR3: CASSKGGEPETQYF. The DNA for the CDR3 is TGTGCCAGCAGCAAGGGAGGGGAACCCGAGACCCAGTACTTC.

This rearrangement joins TRBV20-1 to TRBJ2-3; 7 bases match TRBD2. The length of the CDR3 is 16 residues. Germline V CDR1 and CDR2: DFQATT, SNEGSKA (reference sequence). V lost 0 bases and J lost 4; bases outside the gene matches: 10. CDR3 in amino acids: CSARDPAGEEADTQYF. As DNA, the CDR3 is TGCAGTGCTAGAGATCCCGCGGGAGAGGAGGCAGATACGCAGTATTTT.

The CDR3 DNA sequence: TGTGCCATCAGTGCTGGGACAGGGTCCTACGAGCAGTACTTC. As protein: CAISAGTGSYEQYF. The chain carries TRBV10-3 and TRBJ2-7; 9 nucleotides line up with TRBD1. The CDR3 extends over 14 amino acids. Germline CDR1 is ENHRY and CDR2 is SYGVKD. The V gene end was trimmed by 4 bases and the J gene end by 1 base; junction bases not matched to a gene: 2.

J is TRBJ2-3 and V is TRBV7-2; D is possibly TRBD1 or TRBD2 (5 bases each). Trimming cost V 1 base and J 0 bases, with 11 bases left between them. The length of the CDR3 is 16 residues. CDR1 and CDR2 from the germline V gene are SGHTA and FQGNSA. Here the CDR3 reads CASSLESGTSTDTQYF. The CDR3 region has the DNA TGTGCCAGCAGCTTAGAATCCGGGACGAGCACAGATACGCAGTATTTT.

The chain has TRBV6-2 or TRBV6-3 and TRBJ2-3; perhaps TRBD2 as D (6 bases). The CDR3 is 17 residues long. Germline V gene sequence: CDR1 MNHEY, CDR2 SVGEGT. Trimming cost V 5 bases and J 2 bases, with 20 bases left between them. This CDR3 reads CASSHHGMGGITDTQYF. The DNA of the CDR3 is TGTGCCAGCAGTCACCACGGAATGGGGGGAATCACAGATACGCAGTATTTT.

The table lists this clonotype with a few counts. The J gene is TRBJ1-4, the V gene TRBV4-2; TRBD1 aligns across 7 bases. There are 16 residues in the CDR3. Per the germline V gene, CDR1 is LGHNA and CDR2 is YNFKEQ. V trimming: 3 bases; J trimming: 8 bases; junction bases outside the gene matches: 12. CDR3 sequence: CASSQEGDREYEKLFF. The CDR3 DNA reads TGTGCCAGCAGCCAGGAAGGCGACAGGGAATACGAAAAACTGTTTTTT.

The chain couples TRBV6-1 to TRBJ1-1, with D unclear. The CDR3 consists of 13 residues. Germline V gene data show CDR1 as MNHNS and CDR2 as SASEGT. V was pared by 6 bases and J by 0 bases, with 8 bases between. CDR3 amino acids: CASRKRMNTEAFF. The CDR3 coding sequence is TGTGCCAGCAGGAAACGGATGAACACTGAAGCTTTCTTT.